The text below deals with one TCR beta chain. The CDR3 totals 17 residues. Germline V gene data show CDR1 as SGDLS and CDR2 as YYNGEE. Trimming took off 4 bases at V and 5 bases at J, with 22 bases between the two ends. Clones were read by immunoSEQ multiplex PCR, and TCRdb kept only the in-frame ones, dropping some. The sample shows around 150,000 clones, around nine tenths of them seen only once. This sample was taken from a study of control samples from healthy donors and cancer patients. The sample was blood. This chain connects TRBV9 to TRBJ2-1, with D tentatively TRBD2 (6 bases). This clonotype originated in a man aged 25-45 years in good health. The CDR3 reads CASSPRGSGGFDNEQFF. The CDR3 DNA follows: TGTGCCAGCAGCCCCCGGGGGAGTGGGGGGTTTGACAATGAGCAGTTCTTC.